The 14 T cell receptor beta chains in this list originate from one sample, sequenced in a study of graft-versus-host responses after intestinal transplantation. Assay: immunoSEQ multiplex PCR; the TCRdb copy retains only in-frame clones and omits some. The data show some 5,000 clones, about 31% seen once. The sequenced sample was alloreactive CD4+ T cells from a mixed lymphocyte reaction culture, obtained before transplantation. Sample subset: CFSE-low proliferating T cells sorted from roughly 6-day pre-transplant mixed lymphocyte reaction (GvH or HvG direction). Receptors originate from a human patient who was an organ donor for intestinal transplantation.

By proportion, this clone is medium-sized (0.01 to 0.1%). The V call is TRBV5-1, the J call TRBJ2-2; D not resolved. The CDR3 spans 15 residues. Trimming pared 0 bases from V and 5 bases from J, leaving 11 bases between. The germline CDR1 and CDR2 sequences are SGHRS and YFSETQ. The CDR3 spells CASSLVQTLTGELFF. As DNA, the CDR3 is TGCGCCAGCAGCTTGGTCCAAACTTTGACCGGGGAGCTGTTTTTT.

The chain links TRBV27 to TRBJ2-3; D remains unclear. The germline CDR1 and CDR2 sequences are MNHEY and SMNVEV (reference sequence). V lost 7 bases, J lost 2 bases, and 7 bases lay in between. The CDR3 consists of 12 residues. The CDR3 is CASNRVTDTQYF. The CDR3 region has the DNA TGTGCCAGCAATAGGGTCACAGATACGCAGTATTTT.

This clone was observed a handful of times. V gene TRBV5-4 combines with J gene TRBJ2-7; 9 positions agree with TRBD2. The J segment lost 3 bases and the V segment lost 5 bases, leaving 12 bases of the junction unmatched. The CDR3 consists of 16 residues. Germline CDR1 is SGHNT and CDR2 is YYREEE (reference sequence). Here the CDR3 reads CASSHGGVAGDYEQYF. The DNA of the CDR3 is TGTGCCAGCAGTCACGGTGGGGTAGCGGGGGACTACGAGCAGTACTTC. Together with reference TRBV5-4 and TRBJ2-7, the CDR3 gives the full variable domain: ETGVTQSPTHLIKTRGQQVTLRCSSQSGHNTVSWYQQALGQGPQFIFQYYREEENGRGNFPPRFSGLQFPNYSSELNVNALELDDSALYLCASSHGGVAGDYEQYFGPGTRLTVT.

In this sample, this clone turned up a few times. J is TRBJ1-5 and V is TRBV7-8; D possibly corresponds to TRBD1 (6 bases). CDR1 is SGHVS and CDR2 is FQNEAQ in the germline V gene. CDR3 length: 14 amino acids. Between the trimmed V and J ends, which lost 1 base and 5 bases, there was a span of 9 bases. The CDR3 reads CASSLVGGYQPQHF. CDR3 sequence (DNA): TGTGCCAGCAGCTTAGTGGGGGGCTATCAGCCCCAGCATTTT. Looking up the rest from reference TRBV7-8 and TRBJ1-5 gives the full variable domain: GAGVSQSPRYKVAKRGQDVALRCDPISGHVSLFWYQQALGQGPEFLTYFQNEAQLDKSGLPSDRFFAERPEGSVSTLKIQRTQQEDSAVYLCASSLVGGYQPQHFGDGTRLSIL.

The rearrangement uses TRBV2 and TRBJ1-2; 7 bases line up with TRBD1. Trimming took 6 bases from V and 4 from J; bases not matched to a gene: 2. CDR3 size: 12 residues. Germline V gives CDR1 SNHLY, CDR2 FYNNEI. The CDR3 region has the DNA TGTGCCAGCAGGACAGGGATCTATGGCTACACCTTC. Amino acids: CASRTGIYGYTF.

The V gene is TRBV18, the J gene TRBJ2-7; 9 bases map to TRBD2. V trimming: 2 bases; J trimming: 1 base; junction bases outside the gene matches: 3. The CDR3 length is 15 residues. The V gene's germline CDR1 is KGHSH and CDR2 LQKENI. CDR3 region: CASSPTSGSSYEQYF. The CDR3 DNA sequence: TGTGCCAGCTCACCAACTAGCGGGTCATCCTACGAGCAGTACTTC.

The chain joins TRBV11-3 to TRBJ2-3, with TRBD2 matching 8 bases. The CDR3 covers 17 residues. V was clipped by 1 base and J by 2 bases; unmatched bases: 8. Looked up from germline, CDR1 is SGHNT and CDR2 is YENEEA. The CDR3 loop reads CASSLGGLAGYTDTQYF. The DNA of the CDR3 is TGTGCCAGCAGCTTAGGAGGCTTAGCGGGGTACACAGATACGCAGTATTTT.

This clone was counted only a few times. This clone may be a read error of a much larger clone one base away. V and J are TRBV19 and TRBJ2-7; 8 nucleotides align to TRBD1. Germline CDR1 and CDR2: LNHDA and SQIVND (reference sequence). The J segment lost 6 bases and the V segment lost 9 bases, leaving 13 bases of the junction unmatched. CDR3 size: 14 residues. CDR3 sequence (DNA): TGTGCCAGGAGTCCCCCCGGACAGGGAGGCGAGCAGTACTTC. Translating it yields CARSPPGQGGEQYF.

In its sample, this clone was seen a few times. The chain has TRBV7-6 and TRBJ2-1; a possible D gene is TRBD2 (6 bases). CDR3 length: 17 amino acids. Germline V gene lookup returns CDR1 SGHVS and CDR2 FNYEAQ. V gave up 0 bases and J gave up 0 bases, with 12 bases separating them. DNA for the CDR3: TGTGCCAGCAGCTTAGCAACACGGGGGAGCTCCTACAATGAGCAGTTCTTC. Protein product: CASSLATRGSSYNEQFF. The entire variable domain, with the rest obtained from reference TRBV7-6 and TRBJ2-1, is as follows: GAGVSQSPRYKVTKRGQDVALRCDPISGHVSLYWYRQALGQGPEFLTYFNYEAQQDKSGLPNDRFSAERPEGSISTLTIQRTEQRDSAMYRCASSLATRGSSYNEQFFGPGTRLTVL.

V gene TRBV30 combines with J gene TRBJ2-3; 8 bases are shared with TRBD2. V shed 2 bases, J shed 3 bases, and the junction held 7 bases outside the gene matches. This CDR3 has 15 amino acids. CDR1 GTSNPN and CDR2 SVGIG come from the germline V gene (reference sequence). DNA of the CDR3: TGTGCCTGGAGTTCAGCGGGAGCAGTAACAGATACGCAGTATTTT. Its translation: CAWSSAGAVTDTQYF.

The table lists this clone with a few counts. J is TRBJ2-7 and V is TRBV18, with TRBD2 identical over 9 bases. V shed 3 bases, J shed 0 bases, and the junction held 0 bases outside the gene matches. The germline V gene encodes CDR1 KGHSH and CDR2 LQKENI. This CDR3 is 14 amino acids long. The CDR3 loop is CASSPSGSSYEQYF. DNA of the CDR3: TGTGCCAGCTCACCTAGCGGGAGCTCCTACGAGCAGTACTTC.

This clone was counted between two and nine times. CDR3 sequence: CATSRDGTAKPYGYTF. The CDR3 nucleotides read TGTGCCACCAGCAGAGACGGGACGGCAAAACCCTATGGCTACACCTTC. The chain combines TRBV15 with TRBJ1-2; possible D gene TRBD1, 5 bases. Germline loops: CDR1 LNHNV, CDR2 YYDKDF (reference sequence). Trimming pared 0 bases from V and 4 bases from J, leaving 15 bases between. This CDR3 spans 16 amino acids.

This clone was picked up a small number of times. The chain employs TRBV6-6 and TRBJ2-5, with TRBD2 as a possible D gene (6 bases). The germline V gene encodes CDR1 MNHNY and CDR2 SVGAGI (reference sequence). V was pared by 8 bases and J by 5 bases, with 15 bases between. The CDR3 loop spans 13 amino acids. The CDR3 region is CASGGALRETQYF. The DNA of the CDR3 is TGTGCCAGCGGAGGGGCCCTCCGGGAGACCCAGTACTTC.

This chain joins TRBV12-2 and TRBJ2-5. TRBV12-2 is a pseudogene. CDR3 size: 20 residues. The DNA for the CDR3 is TGTGCAAGTCGCTTAGCGCGGTCTCCGGAAACAGAAGATTCGCAAGAGACCCAGTACTTC. Amino acid sequence: CASRLARSPETEDSQETQYF.